The 14 T cell receptor beta chains below come from one sample, sequenced in a study of blood T cell repertoires in COVID-19. Measured with immunoSEQ multiplex PCR; TCRdb has only the in-frame clones, and not every one. This sample carries 81,000 or so clones, around 85% of them seen once, and the ten largest clones take around a tenth. Sequenced sample: peripheral blood. The source of these receptors is a man aged 50 to 59 with COVID-19, enrolled during active disease.

The chain combines TRBV10-1 with TRBJ1-2; no definite D call. V gave up 10 bases and J gave up 8 bases, with 17 bases separating them. Per the germline V gene, CDR1 is WNHNN and CDR2 is SYGVQD (reference sequence). The CDR3 is 12 amino acids. CDR3 residues: CATSDGDGGYTF. The DNA for the CDR3 is TGCGCCACCTCTGACGGGGATGGCGGCTACACCTTC.

This clone has a handful of counts. The chain is built from TRBV28 and TRBJ2-7; 8 bases align to TRBD2. Trimming took 7 bases from V and 4 from J; bases not matched to a gene: 9. Germline V gives CDR1 MDHEN, CDR2 SYDVKM. This CDR3 spans 14 amino acids. Here the CDR3 DNA reads TGTGCCAGCACCGGGACTAGGTTTCCGTACGAGCAGTACTTC. As protein: CASTGTRFPYEQYF.

The chain links TRBV5-5 to TRBJ2-1, with 10 bases identical to TRBD2. V shed 4 bases, J shed 8 bases, and the junction held 15 bases outside the gene matches. The CDR3 is 17 amino acids. CDR1 is SGHKS, CDR2 YYEKEE, per germline (reference sequence). The DNA for the CDR3 is TGTGCCAGCAGCCTAATAGTGGCTAGCGGGAGCGCTTATGAGCAGTTCTTC. Amino acid sequence: CASSLIVASGSAYEQFF.

This clone was seen only once. The chain has TRBV28 and TRBJ1-5; D unresolved. The germline V gene encodes CDR1 MDHEN and CDR2 SYDVKM. V was trimmed by 6 bases and J by 3 bases, leaving 15 bases between them. This CDR3 contains 15 residues. CDR3: CASSLGTRDNQPQHF. In DNA, the CDR3 is TGTGCCAGCAGCCTGGGCACCCGGGACAATCAGCCCCAGCATTTT.

The V gene is TRBV7-8, the J gene TRBJ2-4; 7 nucleotides match TRBD1. The germline V gene has CDR1 SGHVS and CDR2 FQNEAQ. The CDR3 is made up of 16 amino acids. Unmatched junction bases numbered 8, after V lost 3 bases and J lost 3 bases. The CDR3 DNA reads as TGTGCCAGCAGCTTGAGGGGGCGGTTAGTCAAAAACATTCAGTACTTC. It specifies CASSLRGRLVKNIQYF.

This clone has more than one count but fewer than ten. CDR3 nucleotides: TGTGCCAGCAGTTCCAGGGTCTCTGGGGCCAACGTCCTGACTTTC. Protein product: CASSSRVSGANVLTF. This sequence joins TRBV28 and TRBJ2-6, with D perhaps matching TRBD1 (5 bases). Germline V gene lookup returns CDR1 MDHEN and CDR2 SYDVKM. The CDR3 spans 15 residues. Between the trimmed V and J ends, which lost 4 bases and 0 bases, there was a span of 7 bases.

A single count supports this clone. V gene TRBV28 combines with J gene TRBJ2-7; TRBD1 aligns across 11 bases. The length of the CDR3 is 15 residues. V lost 5 bases to trimming and J lost 4 bases; unmatched junction nucleotides: 7. Germline V CDR1 and CDR2: MDHEN, SYDVKM. CDR3 nucleotides: TGTGCCAGCAGTGTCCCCGGACAGGGGGCGTACGAGCAGTACTTC. It encodes CASSVPGQGAYEQYF.

This chain joins TRBV7-2 and TRBJ2-7; perhaps TRBD1 as D (8 bases). The CDR3 totals 15 residues. V was trimmed by 5 bases and J by 6 bases, leaving 20 bases between them. The V gene's germline CDR1 is SGHTA and CDR2 FQGNSA. CDR3 protein: CASSLRTGRVGEQYF. CDR3 bases: TGTGCCAGCAGCCTAAGGACAGGGAGGGTCGGCGAGCAGTACTTC.

The chain joins TRBV10-1 to TRBJ1-2; no clear D. This CDR3 has 12 amino acids. Germline V gene lookup returns CDR1 WNHNN and CDR2 SYGVQD (reference sequence). The CDR3 bases are TGCCCTACTAGGCTACGGGACTATGGCTACACCTTC. Protein product: CPTRLRDYGYTF.

The V gene is TRBV4-2, the J gene TRBJ1-5; 7 bases match TRBD1. The CDR3 has 18 residues. The V and J ends lost 3 bases and 3 bases, in that order; junction bases with no gene match: 14. Germline V gene data show CDR1 as LGHNA and CDR2 as YNFKEQ. The DNA for the CDR3 is TGTGCCAGCAGCCATTCTTTTGGTACACAGGGGAACAATCAGCCCCAGCATTTT. Encoded protein: CASSHSFGTQGNNQPQHF.

Notes on this clone: The identical CDR3 is also encoded by other nucleotide sequences in the sample. The gene calls are TRBV6-5 and TRBJ2-7; 13 positions agree with TRBD2. In germline, CDR1 is MNHEY, CDR2 SVGAGI. J lost 6 bases, V lost 8 bases, and 4 bases had no gene match. The CDR3 consists of 13 residues. The CDR3 DNA follows: TGTGCCAGCCTAGGACTAGCGGGAGTCGAGCAGTACTTC. Translated, it gives CASLGLAGVEQYF.

This clone was picked up a small number of times. This sequence joins TRBV3-1 (or the pseudogene TRBV3-2) and TRBJ2-7; D unresolved. Germline V gives CDR1 LGHDT, CDR2 YNNKEL (reference sequence). The CDR3 length is 12 residues. Trimming took off 1 base at V and 5 bases at J, with 6 bases between the two ends. The CDR3 loop is CASSQVDNEQYF. CDR3 nucleotides: TGTGCCAGCAGCCAAGTAGATAACGAGCAGTACTTC.

V usage is TRBV10-3 and J usage is TRBJ2-5; weak D call: TRBD2 (6 bases). Trimming removed 5 bases at V and 3 bases at J, with 16 bases between. Germline V gene sequence: CDR1 ENHRY, CDR2 SYGVKD. This CDR3 has 15 amino acids. The CDR3 protein is CAISRWGTAEETQYF. CDR3 nucleotides: TGTGCCATCAGTAGATGGGGGACTGCCGAAGAGACCCAGTACTTC.

J is TRBJ1-1 and V is TRBV19; 9 nucleotides agree with TRBD1. The germline V gene encodes CDR1 LNHDA and CDR2 SQIVND (reference sequence). This CDR3 region has 13 residues. Trimming took 8 bases from V and 4 from J; bases not matched to a gene: 5. The CDR3 DNA follows: TGTGCCAGTTACCCGACAGGGGGCACTGAAGCTTTCTTT. Its translation: CASYPTGGTEAFF.